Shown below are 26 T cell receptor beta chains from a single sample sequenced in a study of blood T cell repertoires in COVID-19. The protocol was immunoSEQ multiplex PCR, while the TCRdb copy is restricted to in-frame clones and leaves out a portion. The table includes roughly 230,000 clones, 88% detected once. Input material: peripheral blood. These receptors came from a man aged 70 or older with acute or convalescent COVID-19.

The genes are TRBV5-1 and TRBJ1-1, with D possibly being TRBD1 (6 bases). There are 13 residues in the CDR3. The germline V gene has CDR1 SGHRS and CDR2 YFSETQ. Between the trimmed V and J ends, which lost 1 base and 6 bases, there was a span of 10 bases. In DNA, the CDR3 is TGCGCCAGCAGCTTGAACAGGGACCCTGAAGCTTTCTTT. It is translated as CASSLNRDPEAFF.

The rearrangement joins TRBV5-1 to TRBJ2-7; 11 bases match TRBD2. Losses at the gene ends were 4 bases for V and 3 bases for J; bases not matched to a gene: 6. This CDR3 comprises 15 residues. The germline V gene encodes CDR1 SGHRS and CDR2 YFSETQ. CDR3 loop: CASSPKTSGNYEQYF. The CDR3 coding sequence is TGCGCCAGCAGCCCAAAGACTAGCGGGAACTACGAGCAGTACTTC.

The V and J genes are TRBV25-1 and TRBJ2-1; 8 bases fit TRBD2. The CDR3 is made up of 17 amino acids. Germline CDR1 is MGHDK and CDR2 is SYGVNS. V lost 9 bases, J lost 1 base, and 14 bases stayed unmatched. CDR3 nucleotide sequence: TGTGCCAGGGGCCAGGGATTAGCGGGACGATCCTACAATGAGCAGTTCTTC. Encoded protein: CARGQGLAGRSYNEQFF.

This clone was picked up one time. CDR3 sequence reads: CSILGLPGAEAFF. In DNA form, the CDR3 reads TGCAGCATACTGGGACTGCCCGGCGCTGAAGCTTTCTTT. The rearrangement links TRBV29-1 to TRBJ1-1; TRBD1 might be the D (5 bases). Germline assignment: CDR1 SQVTM and CDR2 ANQGSEA. This CDR3 has 13 residues. V lost 8 bases and J 6 bases, leaving 19 bases between the germline ends.

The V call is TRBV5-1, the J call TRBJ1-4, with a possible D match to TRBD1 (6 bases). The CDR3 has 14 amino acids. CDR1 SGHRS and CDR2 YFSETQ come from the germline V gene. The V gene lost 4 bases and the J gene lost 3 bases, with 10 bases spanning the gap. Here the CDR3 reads CASSPGHSNEKLFF. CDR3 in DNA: TGCGCCAGCAGCCCGGGACACTCTAATGAAAAACTGTTTTTT. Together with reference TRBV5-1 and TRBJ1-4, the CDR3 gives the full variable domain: KAGVTQTPRYLIKTRGQQVTLSCSPISGHRSVSWYQQTPGQGLQFLFEYFSETQRNKGNFPGRFSGRQFSNSRSEMNVSTLELGDSALYLCASSPGHSNEKLFFGSGTQLSVL.

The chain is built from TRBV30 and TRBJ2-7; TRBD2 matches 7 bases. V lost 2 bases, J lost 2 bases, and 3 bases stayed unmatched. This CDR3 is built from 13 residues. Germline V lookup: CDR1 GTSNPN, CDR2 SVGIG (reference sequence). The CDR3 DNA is TGTGCCTGGAGTTCTAGCGGAGCCTACGAGCAGTACTTC. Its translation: CAWSSSGAYEQYF.

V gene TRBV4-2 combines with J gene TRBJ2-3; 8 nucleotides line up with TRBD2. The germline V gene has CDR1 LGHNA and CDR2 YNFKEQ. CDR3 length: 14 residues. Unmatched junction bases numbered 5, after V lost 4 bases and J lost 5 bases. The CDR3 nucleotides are TGTGCCAGCAGCCCCGGGACTAGTGAAGATACGCAGTATTTT. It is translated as CASSPGTSEDTQYF.

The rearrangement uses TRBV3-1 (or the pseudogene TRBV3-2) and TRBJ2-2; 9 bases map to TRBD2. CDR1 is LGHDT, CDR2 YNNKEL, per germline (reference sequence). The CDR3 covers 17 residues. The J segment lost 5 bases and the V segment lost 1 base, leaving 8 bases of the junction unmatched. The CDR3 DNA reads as TGTGCCAGCAGCCAAGCTAGAGCGGGAGGCGGGACCGGGGAGCTGTTTTTT. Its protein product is CASSQARAGGGTGELFF.

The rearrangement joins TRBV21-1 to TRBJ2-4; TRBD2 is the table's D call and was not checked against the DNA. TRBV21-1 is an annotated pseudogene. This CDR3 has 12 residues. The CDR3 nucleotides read TGTGCCAGCAGCACCCACGCGAACATTCAGTACTTC. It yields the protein CASSTHANIQYF.

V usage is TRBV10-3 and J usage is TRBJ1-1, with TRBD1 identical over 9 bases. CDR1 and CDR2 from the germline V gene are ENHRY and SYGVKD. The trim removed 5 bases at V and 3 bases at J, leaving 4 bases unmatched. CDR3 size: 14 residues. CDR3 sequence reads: CAISTGQGHTEAFF. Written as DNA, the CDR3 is TGTGCCATCAGTACTGGACAGGGGCACACTGAAGCTTTCTTT.

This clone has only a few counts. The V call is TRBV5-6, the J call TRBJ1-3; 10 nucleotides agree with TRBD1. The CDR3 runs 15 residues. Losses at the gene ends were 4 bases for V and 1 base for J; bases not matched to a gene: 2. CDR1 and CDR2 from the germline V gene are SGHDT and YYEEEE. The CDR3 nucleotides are TGTGCCAGCAGCCCGGACAGGGGGTCTGGAAACACCATATATTTT. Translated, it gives CASSPDRGSGNTIYF.

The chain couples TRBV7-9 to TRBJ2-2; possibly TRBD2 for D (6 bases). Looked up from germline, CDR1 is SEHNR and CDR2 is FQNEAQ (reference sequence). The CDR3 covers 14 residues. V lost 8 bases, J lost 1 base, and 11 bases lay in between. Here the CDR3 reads CASAVGGNTGELFF. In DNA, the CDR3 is TGTGCCAGCGCCGTGGGGGGGAACACCGGGGAGCTGTTTTTT.

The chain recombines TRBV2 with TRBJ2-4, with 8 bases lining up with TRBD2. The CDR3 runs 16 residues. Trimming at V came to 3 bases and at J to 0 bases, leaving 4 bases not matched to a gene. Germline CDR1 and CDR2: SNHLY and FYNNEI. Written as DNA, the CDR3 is TGTGCCAGCAGTGAGGGGACTAGTCTAGCCAAAAACATTCAGTACTTC. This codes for CASSEGTSLAKNIQYF.

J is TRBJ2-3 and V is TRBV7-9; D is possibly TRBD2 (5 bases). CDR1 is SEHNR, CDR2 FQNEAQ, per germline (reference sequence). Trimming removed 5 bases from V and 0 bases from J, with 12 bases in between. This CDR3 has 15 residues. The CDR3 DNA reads TGTGCCAGCAGCCCCCCCGGGATTAGCACAGATACGCAGTATTTT. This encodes CASSPPGISTDTQYF.

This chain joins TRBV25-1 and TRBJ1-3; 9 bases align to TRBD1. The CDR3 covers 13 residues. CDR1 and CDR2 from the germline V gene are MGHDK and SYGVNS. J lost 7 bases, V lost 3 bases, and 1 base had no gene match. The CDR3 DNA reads TGTGCCAGCAGTGAGGGGACAGGGAACACCATATATTTT. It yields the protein CASSEGTGNTIYF.

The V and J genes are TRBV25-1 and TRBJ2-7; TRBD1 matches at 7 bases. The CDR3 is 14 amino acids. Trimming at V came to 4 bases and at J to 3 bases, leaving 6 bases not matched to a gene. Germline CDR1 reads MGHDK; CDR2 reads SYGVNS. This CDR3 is CASSGGNRGYEQYF. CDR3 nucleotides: TGTGCCAGCAGTGGTGGGAACAGGGGCTACGAGCAGTACTTC.

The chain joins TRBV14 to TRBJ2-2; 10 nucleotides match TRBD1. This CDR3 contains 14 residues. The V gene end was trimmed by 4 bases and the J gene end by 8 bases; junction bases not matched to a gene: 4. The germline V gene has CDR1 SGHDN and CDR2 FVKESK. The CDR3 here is CASSPGTGVGELFF. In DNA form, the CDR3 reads TGTGCCAGCAGCCCCGGGACAGGGGTTGGGGAGCTGTTTTTT.

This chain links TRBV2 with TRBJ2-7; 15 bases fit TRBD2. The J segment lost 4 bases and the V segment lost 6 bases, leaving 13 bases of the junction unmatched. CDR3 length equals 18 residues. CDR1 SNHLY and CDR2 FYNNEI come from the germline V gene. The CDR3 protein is CASSVTGGLAGGLYEQYF. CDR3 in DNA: TGTGCCAGCAGCGTAACAGGGGGACTAGCGGGAGGACTTTACGAGCAGTACTTC.

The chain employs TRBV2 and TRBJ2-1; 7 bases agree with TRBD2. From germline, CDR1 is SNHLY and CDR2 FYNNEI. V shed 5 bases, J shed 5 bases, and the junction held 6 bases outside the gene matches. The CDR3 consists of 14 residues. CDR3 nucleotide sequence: TGTGCCAGCAGTCTTAGCGGGCACAACAATGAGCAGTTCTTC. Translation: CASSLSGHNNEQFF.

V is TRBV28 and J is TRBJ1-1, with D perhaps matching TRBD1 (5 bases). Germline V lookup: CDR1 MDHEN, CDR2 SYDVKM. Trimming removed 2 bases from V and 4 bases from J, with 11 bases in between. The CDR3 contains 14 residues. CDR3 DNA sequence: TGTGCCAGCAGTTTAGGAGGGGAGTTCACTGAAGCTTTCTTT. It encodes CASSLGGEFTEAFF.

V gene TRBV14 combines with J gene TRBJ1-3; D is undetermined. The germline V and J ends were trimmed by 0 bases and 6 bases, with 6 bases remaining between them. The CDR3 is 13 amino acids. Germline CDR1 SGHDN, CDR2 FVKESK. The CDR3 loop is CASSQDPKNTIYF. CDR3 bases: TGTGCCAGCAGCCAAGATCCCAAAAACACCATATATTTT.

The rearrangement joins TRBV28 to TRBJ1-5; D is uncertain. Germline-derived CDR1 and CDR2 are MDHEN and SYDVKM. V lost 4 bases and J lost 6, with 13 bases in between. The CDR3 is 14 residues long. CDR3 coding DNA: TGTGCCAGCAGTTCGTCCTCGAACTTTCAGCCCCAGCATTTT. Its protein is CASSSSSNFQPQHF.

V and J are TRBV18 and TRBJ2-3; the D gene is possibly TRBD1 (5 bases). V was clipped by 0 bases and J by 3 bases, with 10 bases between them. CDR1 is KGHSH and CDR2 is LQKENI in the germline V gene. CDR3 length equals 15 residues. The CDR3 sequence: CASSPPGRGTDTQYF. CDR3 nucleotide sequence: TGTGCCAGCTCACCACCGGGGCGAGGAACAGATACGCAGTATTTT.

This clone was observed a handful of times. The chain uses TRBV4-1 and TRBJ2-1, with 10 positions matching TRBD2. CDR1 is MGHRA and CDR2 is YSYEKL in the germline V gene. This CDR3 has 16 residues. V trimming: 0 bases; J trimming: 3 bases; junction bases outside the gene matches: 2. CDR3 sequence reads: CASSQERTSGYNEQFF. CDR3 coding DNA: TGCGCCAGCAGCCAAGAAAGGACTAGCGGCTACAATGAGCAGTTCTTC.

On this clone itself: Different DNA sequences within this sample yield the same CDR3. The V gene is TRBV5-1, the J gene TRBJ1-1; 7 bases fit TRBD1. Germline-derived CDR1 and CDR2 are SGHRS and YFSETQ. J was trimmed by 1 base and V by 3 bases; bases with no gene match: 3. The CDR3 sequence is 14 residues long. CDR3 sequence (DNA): TGCGCCAGCAGCTGGCAGGGGGGGAACACTGAAGCTTTCTTT. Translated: CASSWQGGNTEAFF. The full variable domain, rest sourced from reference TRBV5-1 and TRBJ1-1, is KAGVTQTPRYLIKTRGQQVTLSCSPISGHRSVSWYQQTPGQGLQFLFEYFSETQRNKGNFPGRFSGRQFSNSRSEMNVSTLELGDSALYLCASSWQGGNTEAFFGQGTRLTVV.

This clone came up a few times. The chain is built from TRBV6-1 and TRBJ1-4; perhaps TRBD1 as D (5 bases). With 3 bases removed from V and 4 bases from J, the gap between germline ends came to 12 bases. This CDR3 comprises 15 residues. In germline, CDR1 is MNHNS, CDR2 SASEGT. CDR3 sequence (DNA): TGTGCCAGCAGTGATGAGATGGGGGGTAATGAAAAACTGTTTTTT. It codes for CASSDEMGGNEKLFF.